The subject of this entry is one T cell receptor (beta chain). What it recognizes is unknown. Nominal health characterized the donors when sampled, though unrecorded immune exposures were likely. Germline V gene data show CDR1 as MNHEY and CDR2 as SMNVEV (reference sequence). V dropped 10 bases and J dropped 7 bases, with 17 bases sitting between them. The CDR3 has 13 residues. The PCR ran on 60 Vbeta and 13 Jbeta primers. The table came from immunoSEQ multiplex PCR; TCRdb's copy has only in-frame clones and leaves some out. The data show some 120,000 clones, with approximately 78% seen just once and around 2% held by the top ten. The data were obtained in a study of cytomegalovirus exposure and HLA in healthy donors. Study-wide points: TRBV6-2, TRBV6-3 and other indistinguishable V segments were excluded. Reports showed the classifier diagnosing cytomegalovirus status with high specificity and sensitivity.

The receptor comes from a man aged 40-55 years in good health and CMV-seronegative. This rearrangement joins TRBV27 to TRBJ2-1, with D tentatively TRBD1 (6 bases). The sequenced material came from PBMCs. The CDR3 here is CATSAQGWNEQFF. The CDR3 bases are TGTGCCACCTCCGCACAGGGTTGGAATGAGCAGTTCTTC.